The text below deals with one T cell receptor (beta chain). The table came from immunoSEQ multiplex PCR; TCRdb's copy has only in-frame clones and leaves some out. The sample includes fewer than 110,000 clones, 80% to 90% of them seen just once. This entry belongs to a study of blood T cell repertoires in COVID-19. Per germline, CDR1 MNHNS and CDR2 SASEGT. The CDR3 loop spans 15 amino acids. V gave up 2 bases and J gave up 6 bases; unmatched junction bases: 7. This TCR derives from a woman aged 55-70 years with acute or convalescent COVID-19. The sample comprised peripheral blood. The chain links TRBV6-1 to TRBJ2-1, with TRBD2 matching over 7 bases. CDR3 protein: CASSEYAGESNEQFF. In DNA, the CDR3 is TGTGCCAGCAGTGAATATGCGGGAGAGAGCAATGAGCAGTTCTTC.